This T cell receptor beta chain was profiled in a study of blood T cell repertoires in COVID-19 (dated by TCRdb to 2018 to 2020). In terms of the full investigation: Collaborator samples came from the United States, Italy and Spain and covered acute and convalescent phases of COVID-19. The prospective study material was composed of cDNA or gDNA derived from T cells, B-cell-depleted T cells, or PBMCs. Subjects who had been exposed to COVID-19, were actively infected with it, or had recovered from it provided the deeply sampled blood TCRbeta repertoires that made up the dataset. A freely available public database, intended as a resource for researchers studying the immune response to SARS-CoV-2, is where the repertoires were released. The samples were drawn from two sources: the first 160 participants of the ongoing ImmuneRACE study, and approximately 1,300 subjects contributed by 6 global collaborators. A de-identified subject ID, COVID-19 status, age in years and sex were almost always included in the sample metadata. HLA class I and class II types, where available, came from metadata supplied by the sample provider rather than from assay-based typing. Broader findings and caveats from the paper: The amount of clinical and demographic metadata varied by source and participant and was provided uncurated.

The CDR3, cysteine through phenylalanine, is 14 amino acids long. The CDR3 DNA has 42 bases and is translated from base 1. CDR1 and CDR2 are read off the germline V gene as MDHEN and SYDVKM. Deletion took 7 bases off V and 0 bases off J, with a span of 12 bases between the germline ends. Each collaborating institution followed its own protocols to collect whole blood in K2EDTA tubes. Collaborator samples were shipped for TCRbeta analysis as frozen whole blood, isolated PBMCs, or DNA extracted from either sample type. TCRbeta CDR3 regions were amplified from genomic DNA by means of the immunoSEQ Assay, a bias-controlled multiplex PCR. The authors' pipeline ran thus. The number of nucleated cells in each sample was estimated by amplification of reference gene primers within the assay. Sequence reads were collapsed and filtered to measure the absolute abundance of every unique TCRbeta CDR3 rearrangement. Productive Simpson clonality was computed per sample as the square root of Simpson's diversity index over productive rearrangements. TCRdb re-hosts the immuneACCESS table, in-frame sequences only. Its copies lack some clones; in the studies checked, an unresolved V gene accounts for under half of them, and the cause for the rest is not known. The DNA gave D and trimming, while V, J and clone size come from that table. The sample table holds approximately 80,000 clones, of which approximately 83% were seen once. The ten most abundant clones make up more than 2% of the sample.

Note on this clone: Its antigen is unknown. Per-base quality was not reported, and no clone a single base away is much larger than it.

This sequence was found in a woman in her sixties or seventies with acute or convalescent COVID-19. Recombination linked TRBV28 to TRBJ1-1; D gene: possibly TRBD1, on 5 matching bases. Sequenced sample: peripheral blood. The CDR3 corresponds to CASITTTVNTEAFF. The nucleotide sequence is given as TGTGCCAGCATTACGACGACAGTGAACACTGAAGCTTTCTTT.